This entry lists 7 T cell receptor beta chains sequenced from one sample in a study of T cell responses to AZD1222 COVID-19 vaccine. Sequencing used immunoSEQ multiplex PCR; TCRdb keeps in-frame clones, though not all of them. The sample lists 70,000 to 95,000 clones, about nine tenths seen once, with more than 4% in the top ten. The material sequenced was peripheral blood, taken on day 0 of AZD1222 vaccination. The origin of the receptors is an adult in good health.

This clone has just a few counts. The chain employs TRBV19 and TRBJ1-1; 7 bases are a match to TRBD1. Trimming removed 3 bases from V and 2 bases from J; junction bases left unmatched: 12. There are 17 residues in the CDR3. Germline CDR1 reads LNHDA; CDR2 reads SQIVND (reference sequence). CDR3 DNA: TGTGCCAGTAGTATTGCGAGCAGGGGACAGAAAAACACTGAAGCTTTCTTT. This gives the protein CASSIASRGQKNTEAFF.

The chain joins TRBV7-9 to TRBJ1-2; D unclear. With 4 bases removed from V and 5 bases from J, the gap between germline ends came to 17 bases. Germline CDR1 is SEHNR and CDR2 is FQNEAQ (reference sequence). The CDR3 contains 15 residues. In nucleotides, the CDR3 is TGTGCCAGCAGCTCGGACTCGTCCGTCCGTTATGGCTACACCTTC. Its protein product is CASSSDSSVRYGYTF.

CDR3 in amino acids: CASSFPGLGTQYF. Here the CDR3 DNA reads TGTGCCAGCAGTTTCCCCGGCCTGGGGACCCAGTACTTC. The chain couples TRBV6-5 to TRBJ2-5; D not certain. Trimming removed 4 bases at V and 7 bases at J, with 13 bases between. Germline loops: CDR1 MNHEY, CDR2 SVGAGI. This CDR3 has 13 residues.

DNA for the CDR3: TGTGCCAGCAGTGGGACAGGCCAACGTACCTACGAGCAGTACTTC. It codes for CASSGTGQRTYEQYF. The genes are TRBV6-6 and TRBJ2-7; 8 nucleotides align to TRBD1. The junction had 8 bases not matched to a gene; V was cut back by 5 bases and J by 2 bases. From germline, CDR1 is MNHNY and CDR2 SVGAGI (reference sequence). There are 15 residues in the CDR3.

The J gene is TRBJ1-5, the V gene TRBV6-6, with D unclear. Trimming took off 0 bases at V and 7 bases at J, with 13 bases between the two ends. There are 15 residues in the CDR3. Germline CDR1 MNHNY, CDR2 SVGAGI (reference sequence). The CDR3 spells CASSYSQASRQPQHF. The CDR3 DNA is TGTGCCAGCAGTTACTCGCAGGCGAGCAGGCAGCCCCAGCATTTT.

The gene calls are TRBV30 and TRBJ1-3, with 7 nucleotides matching TRBD1. The germline gives CDR1 GTSNPN, CDR2 SVGIG (reference sequence). J was trimmed by 2 bases and V by 2 bases; bases with no gene match: 3. This CDR3 has 14 residues. The DNA for the CDR3 is TGTGCCTGGAGTCTCAGGGGGACTGGAAACACCATATATTTT. Translated, it gives CAWSLRGTGNTIYF.

V is TRBV29-1 and J is TRBJ2-3; 8 nucleotides align to TRBD2. CDR1 and CDR2 from the germline V gene are SQVTM and ANQGSEA. V dropped 3 bases and J dropped 3; count of bases not matched to a gene: 2. The CDR3 length is 13 residues. Here the CDR3 reads CSVEGLVTDTQYF. In DNA, the CDR3 is TGCAGCGTTGAGGGACTAGTAACAGATACGCAGTATTTT.